These 2 T cell receptor beta chains share one sample of origin, sequenced in a study of control samples from healthy donors and cancer patients. Sequencing used immunoSEQ multiplex PCR; TCRdb keeps in-frame clones, though not all of them. The sample carries 65,000 to 80,000 clones, about nine tenths recorded once. Sequencing used PBMCs. The receptors were gathered from a woman in her 50s with colorectal cancer.

The chain uses TRBV4-1 and TRBJ2-5, with 11 bases lining up with TRBD2. The ends lost 0 bases at V and 3 bases at J; junction bases unmatched: 6. Germline V gene data show CDR1 as MGHRA and CDR2 as YSYEKL. This CDR3 has 17 amino acids. DNA for the CDR3: TGCGCCAGCAGCCAAGACTCTAGCGGGGGGATGGAAGAGACCCAGTACTTC. Translation: CASSQDSSGGMEETQYF.

The chain links TRBV2 to TRBJ2-5, with D possibly being TRBD1 (5 bases). The CDR3 is 12 residues long. Looked up from germline, CDR1 is SNHLY and CDR2 is FYNNEI. Deletions cut 8 bases from V and 1 base from J, with 8 bases between. The CDR3 loop is CASGAFQETQYF. The CDR3 DNA reads TGTGCCAGCGGGGCGTTCCAAGAGACCCAGTACTTC. The full variable domain, its missing parts supplied by reference TRBV2 and TRBJ2-5, is EPEVTQTPSHQVTQMGQEVILRCVPISNHLYFYWYRQILGQKVEFLVSFYNNEISEKSEIFDDQFSVERPDGSNFTLKIRSTKLEDSAMYFCASGAFQETQYFGPGTRLLVL.